The text below deals with one T cell receptor (beta chain). Its antigen remains unknown. TCR beta VDJ combinations and CDR3 sequences were profiled from genomic DNA. TCRdb reanalysed the reads using MiXCR and keeps one entry per CDR3 protein. This table has some 42,000 distinct CDR3 sequences, roughly 65% appearing once. These data originate in a study of CD8+CD57+ T cells in acquired aplastic anemia. At the level of the study: Sorted CD4+ plus CD8+ cells gave DNA averaging roughly 3 ug. Healthy donors averaged about 11 million reads for CD4+ cells. Study-level results: The study identified twenty-nine CD8+ CDR3 sequences shared by patients and controls. No significant difference in CD8+ Simpson's diversity was found between patients and controls.

The V gene lost 3 bases and the J gene lost 1 base, with 7 bases spanning the gap. CDR1 is MGHDK, CDR2 SYGVNS, per germline. The CDR3 has 13 amino acids. The clonotype was recovered from a human donor in good health, serving as a control. What was sequenced was sorted CD4+, CD8+, or CD8+CD57+ T cells (not recorded which) from PBMCs. The chain has TRBV25-1 and TRBJ2-7, with D possibly matching TRBD2 (5 bases). CDR3 amino acids: CASSDPGSYEQYF. The CDR3 coding sequence is TGTGCCAGCAGTGATCCGGGGTCCTACGAGCAGTACTTC.